This T cell receptor (beta chain) was profiled in a study of a mutant IDH1 vaccine in newly diagnosed glioma. In the study overall: Once 4-6 weeks had passed after radiotherapy alone, vaccination started, or it started with temozolomide cycles. Treated patients comprised about 60% males and around 40% females, mean age roughly 44 years.

Germline CDR1 and CDR2: GTSNPN and SVGIG (reference sequence). The CDR3 contains 12 residues. Trimming took off 2 bases at V and 18 bases at J, with 17 bases between the two ends. The time point: week 5, during vaccination. A 20-mer mutant IDH1 peptide at 300 ug was injected subcutaneously with topical imiquimod. In every donor, the tumor was a new WHO grade 3 or 4 IDH1-mutant, ATRX-lost astrocytoma. Measured with immunoSEQ multiplex PCR; TCRdb has only the in-frame clones, and not every one. The repertoire holds 45,000 to 70,000 clones, with roughly four fifths as singletons. As to this clone: Its antigen is not identified.

The chain links TRBV30 to TRBJ1-6; tentatively, D is TRBD1 (6 bases). The sequenced sample was PBMCs, obtained from a glioma patient whose treatment included an IDH1 peptide vaccine. The sequence was obtained from a man under 40 with glioma. The CDR3 loop is CAWSNQGFRYHF. CDR3 nucleotide sequence: TGTGCCTGGAGTAACCAGGGGTTCAGGTACCACTTT.